Presented here are 20 T cell receptor beta chains from one specimen sequenced in a study of cytomegalovirus exposure and HLA in healthy donors. Use of 60 Vbeta and 13 Jbeta primers characterized the PCR. Assay: immunoSEQ multiplex PCR; the TCRdb copy retains only in-frame clones and omits some. The sample lists 85,000 to 100,000 clones; around 64% were seen once. The sequenced sample consisted of PBMCs. The receptors originated from a man aged 55-75 years in good health and CMV-seronegative.

The V gene is TRBV6-5, the J gene TRBJ2-2, with TRBD1 identical over 8 bases. Per the germline V gene, CDR1 is MNHEY and CDR2 is SVGAGI. V shed 5 bases and J 6 bases; nucleotides not matched to a gene: 2. This CDR3 is built from 13 residues. CDR3 sequence reads: CASSPTGAGELFF. In nucleotides, the CDR3 is TGTGCCAGCAGTCCGACAGGGGCCGGGGAGCTGTTTTTT.

The CDR3 is CASSLVQTAGGDGYTF. Written as DNA, the CDR3 is TGTGCCAGCAGCTTAGTACAGACAGCGGGGGGTGATGGCTACACCTTC. J is TRBJ1-2 and V is TRBV7-6; weak D call: TRBD1 (5 bases). The V and J ends lost 1 base and 6 bases respectively, with 18 bases between them. The V gene's germline CDR1 is SGHVS and CDR2 FNYEAQ. CDR3 length: 16 residues.

The J gene is TRBJ1-1, the V gene TRBV5-1, with no clear D. The V and J ends lost 0 bases and 3 bases respectively, with 9 bases between them. Per the germline V gene, CDR1 is SGHRS and CDR2 is YFSETQ. There are 14 residues in the CDR3. CDR3 amino acids: CASSLDSPDTEAFF. The DNA of the CDR3 is TGCGCCAGCAGCTTGGATTCCCCGGACACTGAAGCTTTCTTT. Together with reference TRBV5-1 and TRBJ1-1, the CDR3 gives the full variable domain: KAGVTQTPRYLIKTRGQQVTLSCSPISGHRSVSWYQQTPGQGLQFLFEYFSETQRNKGNFPGRFSGRQFSNSRSEMNVSTLELGDSALYLCASSLDSPDTEAFFGQGTRLTVV.

The V and J genes are TRBV28 and TRBJ1-1; 8 nucleotides match TRBD1. With 4 bases clipped from V and 6 bases from J, the junction kept 7 bases outside the gene matches. The CDR3 loop spans 14 amino acids. Germline CDR1 MDHEN, CDR2 SYDVKM. This chain's CDR3 is CASSSPGQASEAFF. In DNA, the CDR3 is TGTGCCAGCAGTTCTCCGGGACAGGCATCTGAAGCTTTCTTT.

This chain uses TRBV18 with TRBJ2-7, with 13 bases lining up with TRBD2. CDR1 KGHSH and CDR2 LQKENI come from the germline V gene. V was pared by 0 bases and J by 6 bases, with 5 bases of the junction left unmatched. The CDR3 consists of 16 residues. CDR3 sequence reads: CASSPPRTSGRGEQYF. The CDR3 DNA is TGTGCCAGCTCACCACCGAGGACTAGCGGGAGAGGCGAGCAGTACTTC. Complete variable domain (other parts from reference TRBV18 and TRBJ2-7): NAGVMQNPRHLVRRRGQEARLRCSPMKGHSHVYWYRQLPEEGLKFMVYLQKENIIDESGMPKERFSAEFPKEGPSILRIQQVVRGDSAAYFCASSPPRTSGRGEQYFGPGTRLTVT.

The chain combines TRBV25-1 with TRBJ1-2; unclear D gene. The V gene lost 2 bases and the J gene lost 4 bases, with 17 bases spanning the gap. The CDR3 length is 16 residues. Germline lookup yields CDR1 MGHDK and CDR2 SYGVNS. CDR3 DNA: TGTGCCAGCAGTGAAACTCGACTGCACTCCCTCTATGGCTACACCTTC. Translation gives CASSETRLHSLYGYTF.

With respect to this clone: Other DNA sequences from this sample encode an identical CDR3 as well. The chain uses TRBV2 and TRBJ1-6; D unresolved. Germline lookup yields CDR1 SNHLY and CDR2 FYNNEI. Deletions cut 9 bases from V and 5 bases from J, with 14 bases between. This CDR3 region has 14 residues. The CDR3 region is CASSLRGDNSPLHF. The CDR3 DNA reads TGTGCCAGTAGTCTCCGGGGAGATAATTCACCCCTCCACTTT.

This rearrangement joins TRBV27 to TRBJ2-3; tentatively, D is TRBD2 (7 bases). This CDR3 comprises 17 residues. V was pared by 7 bases and J by 2 bases, with 22 bases between. Germline CDR1 and CDR2: MNHEY and SMNVEV (reference sequence). The CDR3 region has the DNA TGTGCCAGCATGAGGGGGAGGGCCCGAGGATACACAGATACGCAGTATTTT. Its translation is CASMRGRARGYTDTQYF.

This chain joins TRBV19 and TRBJ2-5, with TRBD1 identical over 10 bases. Trimming took 10 bases from V and 5 from J; bases not matched to a gene: 10. This CDR3 spans 14 amino acids. Germline CDR1 is LNHDA and CDR2 is SQIVND (reference sequence). DNA for the CDR3: TGTGCCACTAGCCGGACAGGGGGAGGGGAGACCCAGTACTTC. Its translation is CATSRTGGGETQYF. Variable domain in full (rest from reference TRBV19 and TRBJ2-5): DGGITQSPKYLFRKEGQNVTLSCEQNLNHDAMYWYRQDPGQGLRLIYYSQIVNDFQKGDIAEGYSVSREKKESFPLTVTSAQKNPTAFYLCATSRTGGGETQYFGPGTRLLVL.

The chain combines TRBV5-6 with TRBJ1-3; tentatively, D is TRBD1 (5 bases). Germline-derived CDR1 and CDR2 are SGHDT and YYEEEE. The CDR3 contains 15 residues. The germline V and J ends were trimmed by 1 base and 2 bases, with 10 bases remaining between them. The DNA of the CDR3 is TGTGCCAGCAGCTTGAACGCAGGGCCTGGAAACACCATATATTTT. Protein product: CASSLNAGPGNTIYF.

The chain has TRBV11-3 and TRBJ1-1, with D tentatively TRBD1 (6 bases). The CDR3 is made up of 14 amino acids. Trimming took off 8 bases at V and 0 bases at J, with 13 bases between the two ends. Germline CDR1 SGHNT, CDR2 YENEEA. The CDR3 bases are TGTGCCAGCGGTCAGGGGTGGATGAACACTGAAGCTTTCTTT. The encoded protein is CASGQGWMNTEAFF.

This clone has just one count. The chain couples TRBV5-1 to TRBJ2-3; 9 nucleotides agree with TRBD2. Germline V gene sequence: CDR1 SGHRS, CDR2 YFSETQ. The ends lost 4 bases at V and 5 bases at J; junction bases unmatched: 5. The CDR3 loop spans 14 amino acids. CDR3 sequence reads: CASSRREGGDTQYF. As DNA, the CDR3 is TGCGCCAGCAGCCGGCGGGAGGGGGGAGATACGCAGTATTTT.

This chain uses TRBV6-6 with TRBJ2-5; 10 bases match TRBD1. The junction had 7 bases not matched to a gene; V was cut back by 6 bases and J by 0 bases. Germline CDR1 MNHNY, CDR2 SVGAGI (reference sequence). The CDR3 has 16 amino acids. Written as DNA, the CDR3 is TGTGCCAGCAGGCGACAGGGGGCCTTGTACCAAGAGACCCAGTACTTC. Protein product: CASRRQGALYQETQYF.

The chain carries TRBV6-5 and TRBJ1-1; a weak D match, TRBD1 (6 bases). The CDR3 has 14 amino acids. Germline V CDR1 and CDR2: MNHEY, SVGAGI. V was trimmed by 2 bases and J by 7 bases, leaving 14 bases between them. CDR3 residues: CASSYADRTLEAFF. The CDR3 DNA follows: TGTGCCAGCAGTTACGCTGACAGGACCCTTGAAGCTTTCTTT.

V usage is TRBV10-3 and J usage is TRBJ1-2, with 7 nucleotides matching TRBD1. This CDR3 comprises 14 residues. The J segment lost 2 bases and the V segment lost 0 bases, leaving 0 bases of the junction unmatched. Germline V gene sequence: CDR1 ENHRY, CDR2 SYGVKD. The chain's CDR3 is CAISESGQNYGYTF. The CDR3 coding sequence is TGTGCCATCAGTGAGTCGGGACAGAACTATGGCTACACCTTC.

This clone was seen only a few times. The chain joins TRBV7-9 to TRBJ2-1, with 12 bases that match TRBD2. This CDR3 spans 15 amino acids. V was pared by 2 bases and J by 6 bases, with 2 bases of the junction left unmatched. Germline V lookup: CDR1 SEHNR, CDR2 FQNEAQ (reference sequence). CDR3 loop: CASSLLAGGRNEQFF. The CDR3, as DNA: TGTGCCAGCAGCTTACTAGCGGGAGGGCGCAATGAGCAGTTCTTC. The complete variable domain, with remaining parts taken from reference TRBV7-9 and TRBJ2-1, reads DTGVSQNPRHKITKRGQNVTFRCDPISEHNRLYWYRQTLGQGPEFLTYFQNEAQLEKSRLLSDRFSAERPKGSFSTLEIQRTEQGDSAMYLCASSLLAGGRNEQFFGPGTRLTVL.

The rearrangement joins TRBV5-1 to TRBJ2-2; 11 positions agree with TRBD2. Germline V gene sequence: CDR1 SGHRS, CDR2 YFSETQ. V lost 4 bases, J lost 1 base, and 6 bases stayed unmatched. The CDR3 is 17 amino acids. CDR3 coding DNA: TGCGCCAGCAGCATAGCGGGGGGGCTCGGGAACACCGGGGAGCTGTTTTTT. Translation: CASSIAGGLGNTGELFF.

The chain employs TRBV6-5 and TRBJ1-2; a weak D match, TRBD1 (6 bases). Germline V gene lookup returns CDR1 MNHEY and CDR2 SVGAGI. Trimming removed 11 bases at V and 1 base at J, with 11 bases between. The CDR3 has 12 residues. The CDR3 sequence: CAAQQGNYGYTF. CDR3 coding DNA: TGTGCCGCCCAACAGGGTAACTATGGCTACACCTTC.

This clone was observed a few times. The rearrangement links TRBV5-4 to TRBJ2-1, with 16 nucleotides matching TRBD2. The CDR3 is 19 residues long. Trimming at V came to 4 bases and at J to 6 bases, leaving 13 bases not matched to a gene. Germline V gives CDR1 SGHNT, CDR2 YYREEE (reference sequence). CDR3 loop: CASSPPGLAGGPSSNEQFF. The CDR3, as DNA: TGTGCCAGCAGCCCACCGGGACTAGCGGGAGGGCCCTCTAGCAATGAGCAGTTCTTC.

The CDR3 DNA follows: TGTGCCAGCAGCTTGTCGGGACAGGGTAACACCGGGGAGCTGTTTTTT. Its translation is CASSLSGQGNTGELFF. This chain links TRBV5-6 with TRBJ2-2, with 9 bases fitting TRBD1. There are 16 residues in the CDR3. The germline V gene has CDR1 SGHDT and CDR2 YYEEEE. Trimming took 1 base from V and 2 from J; bases not matched to a gene: 3.